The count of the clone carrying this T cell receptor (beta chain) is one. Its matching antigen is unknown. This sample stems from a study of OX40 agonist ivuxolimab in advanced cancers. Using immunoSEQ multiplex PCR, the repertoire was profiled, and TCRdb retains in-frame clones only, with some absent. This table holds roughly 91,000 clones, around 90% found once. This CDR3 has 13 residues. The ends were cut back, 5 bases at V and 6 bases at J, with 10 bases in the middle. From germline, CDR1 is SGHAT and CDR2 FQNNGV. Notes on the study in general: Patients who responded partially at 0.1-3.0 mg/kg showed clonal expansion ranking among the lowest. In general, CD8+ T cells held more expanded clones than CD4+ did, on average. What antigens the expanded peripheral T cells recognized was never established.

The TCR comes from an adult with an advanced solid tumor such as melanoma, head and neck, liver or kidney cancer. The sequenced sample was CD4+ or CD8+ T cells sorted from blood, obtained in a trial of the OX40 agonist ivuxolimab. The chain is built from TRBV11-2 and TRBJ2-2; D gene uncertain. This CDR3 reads CASSQRPSGELFF. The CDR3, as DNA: TGTGCCAGCAGCCAAAGGCCTTCCGGGGAGCTGTTTTTT.